Shown below are 11 T cell receptor beta chains from a single sample sequenced in a study of PD-1 blockade in classical Hodgkin lymphoma. Some clones are missing from TCRdb's copy, which holds only in-frame ones; the method was immunoSEQ multiplex PCR. The data hold about 94,000 clones, with approximately 94% observed a single time. Time point denoted: cycle 4 day 1 (C4D1), after five to seven weeks of nivolumab. There was relapse after autologous stem cell transplantation in every patient, and there was variation in brentuximab vedotin exposure. This specimen was peripheral blood mononuclear cells (PBMCs), taken before the fourth cycle of nivolumab. The receptors were gathered from a human donor with classical Hodgkin lymphoma.

The chain is built from TRBV5-1 and TRBJ2-1; no definite D call. V was pared by 1 base and J by 13 bases, with 12 bases between. The CDR3 loop spans 12 amino acids. Germline CDR1 reads SGHRS; CDR2 reads YFSETQ. The CDR3: CASSLSSILQFF. For the CDR3, the DNA is TGCGCCAGCAGCTTGAGTTCAATCCTTCAGTTCTTC.

The rearrangement links TRBV30 to TRBJ1-5; D not certain. The ends were cut back, 1 base at V and 3 bases at J, with 19 bases in the middle. From germline, CDR1 is GTSNPN and CDR2 SVGIG (reference sequence). There are 17 residues in the CDR3. In DNA form, the CDR3 reads TGTGCCTGGAGTGCACCCCCCGCCGCGCCGCTCAATCAGCCCCAGCATTTT. This gives the protein CAWSAPPAAPLNQPQHF. The entire variable domain, with the rest obtained from reference TRBV30 and TRBJ1-5, is as follows: SQTIHQWPATLVQPVGSPLSLECTVEGTSNPNLYWYRQAAGRGLQLLFYSVGIGQISSEVPQNLSASRPQDRQFILSSKKLLLSDSGFYLCAWSAPPAAPLNQPQHFGDGTRLSIL.

This clone was counted a single time. The genes are TRBV5-5 and TRBJ1-1; 7 bases are shared with TRBD1. The CDR3 is 13 residues long. J lost 6 bases, V lost 7 bases, and 9 bases had no gene match. From germline, CDR1 is SGHKS and CDR2 YYEKEE (reference sequence). The CDR3 sequence is CASGYRGGAEAFF. The CDR3 region has the DNA TGTGCCAGCGGTTACAGGGGTGGTGCTGAAGCTTTCTTT.

This clone occurred a few times. The chain couples TRBV6-4 to TRBJ1-5, with a possible D match to TRBD1 (5 bases). CDR1 MRHNA and CDR2 SNTAGT come from the germline V gene. The CDR3 has 13 residues. Trimming took 0 bases from V and 11 from J, leaving 11 bases between them. CDR3 sequence reads: CASSDSGASAQHF. The CDR3 DNA reads TGTGCCAGCAGTGACTCAGGGGCCTCAGCCCAGCATTTT.

The chain couples TRBV5-4 to TRBJ2-1; D may be TRBD1 or TRBD2 (6 bases each). The CDR3 covers 16 residues. Per the germline V gene, CDR1 is SGHNT and CDR2 is YYREEE (reference sequence). V shed 0 bases and J shed 2 bases, with 12 bases lying between them. CDR3 coding DNA: TGTGCCAGCAGCTTGGTATCGGGGGCCACCTACAATGAGCAGTTCTTC. It encodes CASSLVSGATYNEQFF.

The gene calls are TRBV9 and TRBJ1-4; 10 positions agree with TRBD1. The trim removed 1 base at V and 7 bases at J, leaving 4 bases unmatched. CDR1 is SGDLS, CDR2 YYNGEE, per germline. This CDR3 is built from 15 residues. The CDR3 region has the DNA TGTGCCAGCAGCGTAAAGGGGACAGGGGCTGAAAAACTGTTTTTT. It translates to CASSVKGTGAEKLFF.

This chain links TRBV5-4 with TRBJ2-2; the D is unclear. The length of the CDR3 is 14 residues. Trimming left V 4 bases short and J 2 bases short, with 9 bases between. CDR1 SGHNT and CDR2 YYREEE come from the germline V gene (reference sequence). CDR3 residues: CASSLIPNTGELFF. CDR3 bases: TGTGCCAGCAGCCTTATTCCTAACACCGGGGAGCTGTTTTTT.

The chain has TRBV30 and TRBJ1-1; 8 bases match TRBD1. V shed 8 bases, J shed 1 base, and the junction held 12 bases outside the gene matches. Germline loops: CDR1 GTSNPN, CDR2 SVGIG (reference sequence). This CDR3 spans 15 amino acids. As DNA, the CDR3 is TGTGCCCGGACAGGGCAATTATCCGGGAACACTGAAGCTTTCTTT. Translating gives CARTGQLSGNTEAFF.

The CDR3 loop is CALEGGEKLFF. The CDR3 DNA reads as TGTGCCTTAGAGGGTGGGGAAAAACTGTTTTTT. The chain is built from TRBV30 and TRBJ1-4; D remains unclear. The ends were cut back, 7 bases at V and 8 bases at J, with 11 bases in the middle. Germline V gene sequence: CDR1 GTSNPN, CDR2 SVGIG (reference sequence). CDR3 length: 11 residues.

J is TRBJ2-4 and V is TRBV6-1; 9 nucleotides match TRBD2. Germline loops: CDR1 MNHNS, CDR2 SASEGT. The CDR3 contains 15 residues. V shed 8 bases, J shed 3 bases, and the junction held 8 bases outside the gene matches. This chain's CDR3 is CASRTAGGHKNIQYF. Here the CDR3 DNA reads TGTGCCAGCCGAACGGCGGGAGGGCACAAAAACATTCAGTACTTC.

The gene calls are TRBV7-2 and TRBJ2-1; 8 bases map to TRBD1. This CDR3 has 15 residues. V lost 5 bases to trimming and J lost 11 bases; unmatched junction nucleotides: 14. Per the germline V gene, CDR1 is SGHTA and CDR2 is FQGNSA. DNA for the CDR3: TGTGCCAGCAGCCTAGAACCCCCCAGGGGGCCAAAGCAGTTCTTC. Translating gives CASSLEPPRGPKQFF.